In this sample, the clone carrying this T cell receptor (beta chain) turned up a few times. Its cognate antigen is unknown. V was pared by 5 bases and J by 2 bases, with 14 bases between. Looked up from germline, CDR1 is MDHEN and CDR2 is SYDVKM. The CDR3 loop spans 15 amino acids. Profiling relied on immunoSEQ multiplex PCR, and the TCRdb table lists in-frame clones only, not all of them. This sample has around 45,000 clones; around 83% occur once, and the top ten carry around half. This sample stems from a study of Ad26.COV2.S vaccination and SARS-CoV-2 variants. General observations from the study: Compared with placebo recipients, vaccine recipients had higher spike-specific TCR breadth. Quantification of TCR breadth and depth may have yielded underestimates of total T cell responses. In vaccinated individuals, spike-specific CD8+ and CD4+ T cell responses reportedly displayed substantial breadth.

J is TRBJ2-3 and V is TRBV28, with D perhaps TRBD1 or TRBD2 (5 bases each). The TCR comes from a human donor who had recovered from COVID-19. Source: peripheral blood, taken after recovery from COVID-19. DNA for the CDR3: TGTGCCAGCAGTAGACCCGGGACGACCACAGATACGCAGTATTTT. Its protein is CASSRPGTTTDTQYF.